This T cell receptor beta chain derives from a study of T-cell memory formation after mild COVID-19. The V gene lost 3 bases and the J gene lost 6 bases, with 12 bases spanning the gap. The CDR3 totals 13 residues. One entry per CDR3 protein, called by TCRdb with MiXCR from the 5' RACE reads. The sample yields about 250,000 distinct CDR3 sequences, roughly 15% seen once. The clonotype was recovered from an adult woman who had mild COVID-19 (a few samples of this study predate the infection). Cell type and time point are not known. The rearrangement joins TRBV12-3 or TRBV12-4 to TRBJ2-7; D gene ambiguous. The sequenced sample consisted of PBMCs or a T cell subset sorted from them (not recorded which). The CDR3 DNA reads TGTGCCAGCAGTTTCGGTCCCCCGAGCGAGCAGTACTTC. As protein: CASSFGPPSEQYF.